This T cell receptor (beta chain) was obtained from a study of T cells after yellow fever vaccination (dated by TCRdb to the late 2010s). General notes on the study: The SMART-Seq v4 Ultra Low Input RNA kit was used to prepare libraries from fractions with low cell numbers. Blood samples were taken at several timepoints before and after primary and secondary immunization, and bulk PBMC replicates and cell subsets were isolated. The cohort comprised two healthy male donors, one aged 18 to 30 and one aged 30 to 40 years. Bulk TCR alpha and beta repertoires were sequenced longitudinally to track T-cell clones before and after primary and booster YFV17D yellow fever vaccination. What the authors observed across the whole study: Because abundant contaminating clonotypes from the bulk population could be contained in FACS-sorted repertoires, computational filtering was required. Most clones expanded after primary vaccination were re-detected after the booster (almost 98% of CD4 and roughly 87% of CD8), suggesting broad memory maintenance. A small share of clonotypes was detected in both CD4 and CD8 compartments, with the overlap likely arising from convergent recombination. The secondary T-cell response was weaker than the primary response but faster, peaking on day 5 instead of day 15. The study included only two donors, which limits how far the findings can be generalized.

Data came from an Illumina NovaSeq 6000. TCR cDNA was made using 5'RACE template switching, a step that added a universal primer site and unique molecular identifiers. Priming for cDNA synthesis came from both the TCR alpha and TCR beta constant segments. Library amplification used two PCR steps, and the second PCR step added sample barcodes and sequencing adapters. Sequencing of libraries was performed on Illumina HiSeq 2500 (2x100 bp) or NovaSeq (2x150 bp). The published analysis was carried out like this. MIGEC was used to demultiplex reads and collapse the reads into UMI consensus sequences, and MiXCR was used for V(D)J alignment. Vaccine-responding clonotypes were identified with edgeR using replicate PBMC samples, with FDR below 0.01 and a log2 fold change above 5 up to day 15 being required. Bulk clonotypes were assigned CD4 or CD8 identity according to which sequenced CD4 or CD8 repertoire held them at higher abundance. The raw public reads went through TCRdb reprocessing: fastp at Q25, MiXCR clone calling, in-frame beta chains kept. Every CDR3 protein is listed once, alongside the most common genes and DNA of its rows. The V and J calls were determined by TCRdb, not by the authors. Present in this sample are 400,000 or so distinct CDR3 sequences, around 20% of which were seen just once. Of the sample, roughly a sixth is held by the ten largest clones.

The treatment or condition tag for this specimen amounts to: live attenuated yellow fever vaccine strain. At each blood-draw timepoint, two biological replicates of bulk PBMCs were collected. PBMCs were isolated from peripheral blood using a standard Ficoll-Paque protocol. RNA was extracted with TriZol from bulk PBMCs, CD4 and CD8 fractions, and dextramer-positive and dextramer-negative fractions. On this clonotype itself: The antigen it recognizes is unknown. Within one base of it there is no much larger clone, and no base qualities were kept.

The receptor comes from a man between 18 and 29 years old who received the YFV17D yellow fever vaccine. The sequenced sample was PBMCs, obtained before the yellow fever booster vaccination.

The nucleotide sequence reads as follows: TGCGCCAGCAGCCCCTACTCGGGCGGGGGAGCCACAGATACGCAGTATTTT. This yields the protein CASSPYSGGGATDTQYF. Here the chain combines TRBV5-1 and TRBJ2-3; the junction holds 7 bases that match TRBD2. V ends up 4 bases short and J 2 bases short, with an unmatched junction base count of 13. Per the germline V gene, SGHRS is the CDR1 and YFSETQ is the CDR2. The CDR3, cysteine through phenylalanine, is 17 amino acids long. Solely the CDR3 DNA is kept, with 51 bases framed from the first base.